Included here is one TCR beta chain sequence, with context. What it binds is unknown. This sample is part of a study of T cell responses to AZD1222 COVID-19 vaccine. Study information: Pooling was applied to second doses at about 4 or about 12 weeks.

Study-level points and caveats: Among spike-specific TCRs, nearly half reportedly target unmutated variant regions. Spike-spanning, vaccine-associated CD4 TCRs were dominant at 160-218 and 743-854.

Measured with immunoSEQ multiplex PCR; TCRdb has only the in-frame clones, and not every one. The table includes approximately 260,000 clones, more than 80% detected once. The sample here was peripheral blood, taken on day 0 of AZD1222 vaccination. The TCR originated in an adult in good health.

The CDR3 sequence is CASSLGGLEAFF. The CDR3, as DNA: TGCGCCAGCAGCCTCGGCGGGCTTGAAGCTTTCTTT. This chain joins TRBV5-1 and TRBJ1-1; no reliable D call. Trimming took 4 bases from V and 7 from J, leaving 11 bases between them. The CDR3 consists of 12 residues. CDR1 is SGHRS, CDR2 YFSETQ, per germline.